This paragraph reports one T cell receptor (beta chain). This sample is part of a study of blood T cell repertoires in COVID-19. Germline trimming cut 4 bases from V and 2 bases from J; bases unmatched to any gene: 12. The CDR3 runs to 18 residues. CDR1 SGHDT and CDR2 YYEEEE come from the germline V gene. Sequencing used immunoSEQ multiplex PCR; TCRdb keeps in-frame clones, though not all of them. Of about 98,000 clones listed, under 85% are singletons. Material: peripheral blood. This receptor was obtained from a man in his sixties or seventies with acute or convalescent COVID-19. This rearrangement joins TRBV5-6 to TRBJ2-7, with 13 bases aligning to TRBD2. This CDR3 is CASSRDRGLAGLTYEQYF. CDR3 in DNA: TGTGCCAGCAGCCGGGACAGGGGACTAGCGGGACTTACCTACGAGCAGTACTTC.